This entry concerns a single T cell receptor beta chain. Its antigen is unknown. 13 Jbeta primers and 60 Vbeta primers were used for the PCR. As handled by the study authors: Later, an analysis found roughly 80 million unique TCR beta chains, and around 12 million of these were shared. TCRdb's copy holds only in-frame clones and misses some; the assay was immunoSEQ multiplex PCR. D and trimming were read from the DNA, whereas the V and J calls and clone size are those reported in that table. The sample records about 170,000 clones, 72% being singletons. This record comes from a study of cytomegalovirus exposure and HLA in healthy donors. Trimming shortened V by 5 bases and J by 3 bases, and 10 bases separated the two germline ends. CDR1 SGHRS and CDR2 YFSETQ come from the germline V gene. This CDR3 is built from 13 residues. Study outcomes and limitations: The study listed around 150 cytomegalovirus-associated TCR beta chains. Three CMV-associated chains were confirmed in vitro to be specific for CMV antigens.

Sequencing was carried out using PBMCs. This receptor was taken from a human donor in good health. The V gene is TRBV5-1, the J gene TRBJ2-3; D possibly corresponds to TRBD1 (6 bases). The CDR3 region has the DNA TGCGCCAGCAGAGCCGGGACAACAGATACGCAGTATTTT. Translating gives CASRAGTTDTQYF.